These T cell receptor beta chains were read from a single sample in a study of blood T cell repertoires in COVID-19. The repertoire was sequenced with immunoSEQ multiplex PCR; TCRdb's copy has only in-frame clones and lacks some. The table lists more than 65,000 clones, approximately 78% of them singletons. The sequencing sample was made of peripheral blood. The source of these receptors is a woman of 80 years or more with acute or convalescent COVID-19. Both conserved end residues are part of each CDR3. D genes are given only for firm matches. Not every row has a clone size; where given, it reads once, few, many or a size class.

>TRBJ1-2|TRBV11-2|NA|NA
CASSPSGRGDYGYTF
TGTGCCAGCAGCCCCAGCGGGAGAGGGGACTATGGCTACACCTTC
>TRBJ2-1|TRBV18|NA|TRBD1
CASSPPGQVTSSYNEQFF
TGTGCCAGCTCACCACCGGGACAGGTTACCAGCTCCTACAATGAGCAGTTCTTC
>TRBJ2-7|TRBV3-1/TRBV3-2|few|NA
CASSQVRTAGTHF
TGTGCCAGCAGCCAAGTACGTACGGCGGGGACTCACTTC
>TRBJ2-2|TRBV6-1|NA|NA
CASSEDATGLNTGELFF
TGTGCCAGCAGTGAAGACGCAACAGGGCTTAACACCGGGGAGCTGTTTTTT
>TRBJ2-4|TRBV18|NA|TRBD2
CASSPILAGERNIQYF
TGTGCCAGCTCACCAATTCTAGCGGGGGAACGAAACATTCAGTACTTC
>TRBJ2-1|TRBV2|NA|TRBD2
CASTDLAETYNEQFF
TGTGCCAGCACCGACCTAGCGGAGACCTACAATGAGCAGTTCTTC
>TRBJ2-3|TRBV6-2/TRBV6-3|NA|TRBD2
CASSYGGGSYTQYF
TGTGCCAGCAGTTACGGCGGGGGTTCATATACGCAGTATTTT
>TRBJ1-5|TRBV5-6|NA|NA
CASSLVGRGNSNQPQHF
TGTGCCAGCAGCTTGGTGGGGAGGGGGAATAGCAATCAGCCCCAGCATTTT
>TRBJ1-1|TRBV4-1|once|NA
CASSHQGTTEAFF
TGCGCCAGCAGCCACCAGGGAACCACTGAAGCTTTCTTT
>TRBJ1-1|TRBV11-3|NA|NA
CASSLDGGMNTEAFF
TGTGCCAGCAGCTTAGACGGGGGGATGAACACTGAAGCTTTCTTT
>TRBJ1-2|TRBV19|NA|TRBD1
CASTPTDRDSGYGYTF
TGTGCCAGTACCCCAACCGACCGGGACAGTGGTTATGGCTACACCTTC
>TRBJ2-7|TRBV10-1|NA|TRBD2
CASSEERGASYEQYF
TGCGCCAGCAGTGAGGAGCGGGGGGCCTCCTACGAGCAGTACTTC
>TRBJ2-3|TRBV28|few|NA
CASTIGGGGTDTQYF
TGTGCCAGCACGATTGGGGGAGGAGGCACAGATACGCAGTATTTT
>TRBJ2-1|TRBV24-1|NA|NA
CATGRQPSYNEQFF
TGTGCCACCGGCCGACAGCCCTCCTACAATGAGCAGTTCTTC
>TRBJ2-7|TRBV5-1|NA|NA
CASSLEPGVPYEQYF
TGCGCCAGCAGCTTGGAGCCAGGGGTTCCCTACGAGCAGTACTTC
>TRBJ1-1|TRBV20-1|NA|TRBD1
CSASWGVPGQGMNTEAFF
TGCAGTGCTAGTTGGGGTGTCCCTGGACAGGGCATGAACACTGAAGCTTTCTTT
>TRBJ1-2|TRBV6-2/TRBV6-3|NA|NA
CASSYLDYGYTF
TGTGCCAGCAGTTACCTTGACTATGGCTACACCTTC
>TRBJ1-1|TRBV3-1/TRBV3-2|once|NA
CASSQVEGNTEAFF
TGTGCCAGCAGCCAAGTGGAGGGAAACACTGAAGCTTTCTTT
>TRBJ2-3|TRBV5-1|NA|NA
CASSTSGRGTDTQYF
TGCGCCAGCAGCACATCCGGCCGGGGCACAGATACGCAGTATTTT
>TRBJ2-3|TRBV6-5|NA|TRBD2
CASSYAGGPTDTQYF
TGTGCCAGCAGTTACGCGGGAGGCCCGACAGATACGCAGTATTTT
>TRBJ1-1|TRBV7-9|few|NA
CASSFSKNTEAFF
TGTGCCAGCAGCTTTTCAAAGAACACTGAAGCTTTCTTT
>TRBJ1-3|TRBV3-1/TRBV3-2|NA|TRBD1
CASSQPNRGADTIYF
TGTGCCAGCAGCCAACCAAACAGGGGGGCGGACACCATATATTTT
>TRBJ2-7|TRBV3-1/TRBV3-2|NA|TRBD2
CASRLAGVYEQYF
TGTGCCAGCAGACTAGCGGGGGTATACGAGCAGTACTTC
>TRBJ2-3|TRBV7-9|NA|TRBD1
CASSTGTGFADTQYF
TGTGCCAGCAGCACCGGGACAGGGTTTGCAGATACGCAGTATTTT
>TRBJ1-6|TRBV19|few|TRBD1
CASSPTGAGSSPLHF
TGTGCCAGTAGCCCAACAGGGGCCGGGAGCTCACCCCTCCACTTT
>TRBJ2-3|TRBV6-2/TRBV6-3|NA|NA
CASSYPFGGRDTQYF
TGTGCCAGCAGTTACCCTTTCGGGGGGCGAGATACGCAGTATTTT
>TRBJ2-1|TRBV3-1/TRBV3-2|NA|NA
CASSQDPGGRSDEQFF
TGTGCCAGCAGCCAAGATCCGGGGGGCCGATCCGATGAGCAGTTCTTC
>TRBJ1-1|TRBV30|NA|TRBD1
CAWGTGLNTEAFF
TGTGCCTGGGGGACAGGGTTAAACACTGAAGCTTTCTTT
>TRBJ1-5|TRBV19|NA|TRBD1
CASSIATGSRPHFF
TGTGCCAGTAGTATTGCGACAGGGTCCAGACCCCATTTTTTT
>TRBJ1-1|TRBV24-1|NA|NA
CATSDPLDRTANTEAFF
TGTGCCACCAGTGATCCCTTAGACAGGACTGCTAACACTGAAGCTTTCTTT
>TRBJ2-5|TRBV3-1/TRBV3-2|NA|TRBD2
CASSLGGEGTQYF
TGTGCCAGCAGCCTCGGGGGGGAGGGGACCCAGTACTTC
>TRBJ2-7|TRBV5-1|NA|NA
CASSLRQEPNEQYF
TGCGCCAGCAGCCTTCGACAGGAGCCGAACGAGCAGTACTTC
>TRBJ2-5|TRBV5-4|NA|NA
CASSLGGRGQETQYF
TGTGCCAGCAGCTTGGGGGGCAGGGGCCAAGAGACCCAGTACTTC
>TRBJ2-2|TRBV6-5|few|NA
CASSYSPGNTGELFF
TGTGCCAGCAGTTACTCACCAGGGAACACCGGGGAGCTGTTTTTT
>TRBJ2-1|TRBV5-1|NA|TRBD2
CASSLLAGEYNEQFF
TGCGCCAGCAGCCTACTAGCGGGGGAATACAATGAGCAGTTCTTC